A single sample is the source of the 2 T cell receptor beta chains below, sequenced in a study of T cells in Graves' hyperthyroidism and ophthalmopathy. Researchers amplified the TCR beta CDR3 regions from RNA transcripts. First-round RT-PCR with HTBI primers amplified the TCR CDR3 region. One entry per CDR3 protein results from TCRdb running MiXCR on the multiplex PCR reads. This sample has hundreds of thousands of distinct CDR3 sequences, with about 38% found just once. The material sequenced was blood. These receptor sequences come from a man aged 18 to 30 with Graves' hyperthyroidism.

The chain employs TRBV7-9 and TRBJ1-2; D gene uncertain. Per the germline V gene, CDR1 is SEHNR and CDR2 is FQNEAQ (reference sequence). V lost 8 bases to trimming and J lost 12 bases, with 19 bases between them. This CDR3 is 12 amino acids long. The CDR3 nucleotides read TGTGCCAGCCCCCCAGGACCGGGAGCAGACACCTTC. Translating it yields CASPPGPGADTF.

This clonotype appeared many times. This chain links TRBV7-2 with TRBJ1-5; TRBD1 agrees at 7 bases. This CDR3 spans 13 amino acids. Germline CDR1 SGHTA, CDR2 FQGNSA. Germline trimming cut 6 bases from V and 5 bases from J; bases unmatched to any gene: 4. CDR3 residues: CASRSDRDQPQHF. CDR3 nucleotides: TGTGCCAGCAGGTCAGACAGGGATCAGCCCCAGCATTTT. Based on the CDR3 plus reference TRBV7-2 and TRBJ1-5, the full variable domain is GAGVSQSPSNKVTEKGKDVELRCDPISGHTALYWYRQSLGQGLEFLIYFQGNSAPDKSGLPSDRFSAERTGGSVSTLTIQRTQQEDSAVYLCASRSDRDQPQHFGDGTRLSIL.